The rows below give T cell receptor beta chains drawn from one sample of a study of T cell repertoires in ileal Crohn's disease. The repertoire was sequenced with immunoSEQ multiplex PCR; TCRdb's copy has only in-frame clones and lacks some. Of approximately 5,000 clones in the sample, around 86% were seen once. Specimen: ileal tissue. All receptors come from an adult with Crohn's disease. Each CDR3 is given with its conserved first and last residue. A D gene is named only where the DNA matches it firmly. Clone size is shown for a subset of rows, as once, few, many or a class of expanded clone.

.	TRBD1	TRBV5-1	TRBJ2-5	TGCGCCAGCATGAAGGGGGCAGGCGAGACCCAGTACTTC	CASMKGAGETQYF
.	TRBD1	TRBV7-8	TRBJ2-7	TGTGCCAGCAGCCTATCGACAGGGTCCTACGAGCAGTACTTC	CASSLSTGSYEQYF
.	.	TRBV9	TRBJ2-5	TGTGCCAGCAGCGTAGGAAAATGGGGGGACAGCCAAGAGACCCAGTACTTC	CASSVGKWGDSQETQYF
.	.	TRBV5-1	TRBJ2-7	TGCGCCAGCAGCTTGGCTTTGTCGGGGGAGCAGTACTTC	CASSLALSGEQYF
.	TRBD1	TRBV6-1	TRBJ1-2	TGTGCCAGCGTCCCACAGGGGTACTATGGCTACACCTTC	CASVPQGYYGYTF
large	TRBD1	TRBV19	TRBJ2-6	TGTGCCAGTAAGGGGGCGGCTGGGGCCAACGTCCTGACTTTC	CASKGAAGANVLTF
.	TRBD2	TRBV4-3	TRBJ2-3	TGCGCCAGCAGTCCACTAACGGGGGGGCTTATCGGCACAGATACGCAGTATTTT	CASSPLTGGLIGTDTQYF
.	.	TRBV5-1	TRBJ2-3	TGCGCCAGCAGCTTGGGTCTAAACCTGGGCACAGATACGCAGTATTTT	CASSLGLNLGTDTQYF
.	TRBD1	TRBV4-1	TRBJ2-7	TGCGCCAGCAGCCAACTACAGGGGGCGGTACGCGAGCAGTACTTC	CASSQLQGAVREQYF
.	.	TRBV10-3	TRBJ1-5	TGTGCCATCAGTGAGTCGACGGGTAATCAGCCCCAGCATTTT	CAISESTGNQPQHF
.	.	TRBV6-5	TRBJ1-1	TGTGCCAGCAGCCTGACACATGAGAACACTGAAGCTTTCTTT	CASSLTHENTEAFF
.	TRBD2	TRBV7-2	TRBJ2-1	TGTGCCAGCAGCTCGGGACTAGCGGATGAGCAGTTCTTC	CASSSGLADEQFF
once	TRBD1	TRBV28	TRBJ2-7	TGTGCCAGCACCGAAGGGGGCAGATTCTACGAGCAGTACTTC	CASTEGGRFYEQYF
few	.	TRBV6-1	TRBJ2-2	TGTGCCAGCAGTGACCAAAGCGGAGGCACCGGGGAGCTGTTTTTT	CASSDQSGGTGELFF
once	.	TRBV7-9	TRBJ2-3	TGTGCCAGCAGCCCAGGGTCTCGATGGGACACAGATACGCAGTATTTT	CASSPGSRWDTDTQYF
.	.	TRBV28	TRBJ1-6	TGTGCCAGCAATCTCGACAGAAAAGGAAATTCACCCCTCCACTTT	CASNLDRKGNSPLHF
.	TRBD1	TRBV30	TRBJ1-2	TGTGCCTCCCGACAGGGAGTCCCTTATGGCTACACCTTC	CASRQGVPYGYTF
.	TRBD2	TRBV5-1	TRBJ2-2	TGCGCCAGCAAACGACTAGCCACCACCGGGGAGCTGTTTTTT	CASKRLATTGELFF
.	.	TRBV7-9	TRBJ2-2	TGTGCCAGCAGGGGCACAGGGATAAACACCGGGGAGCTGTTTTTT	CASRGTGINTGELFF
few	.	TRBV19	TRBJ2-7	TGTGCCAGTAGTACGACAGAACACTACGAGCAGTACTTC	CASSTTEHYEQYF
.	.	TRBV28	TRBJ2-2	TGTGCCAGCAGTCCAAGTACTTTCCCCGGGGAGCTGTTTTTT	CASSPSTFPGELFF
.	.	TRBV27	TRBJ1-2	TGTGCCAGCAGTTTCTATCCGATCAAGGGGGATGGCTACACCTTC	CASSFYPIKGDGYTF
.	.	TRBV19	TRBJ2-5	TGTGCCAGTAGTATCCACGGAGAGACCCAGTACTTC	CASSIHGETQYF
once	TRBD2	TRBV5-1	TRBJ2-5	TGCGCCAGCAGCCCAATGGGGGGGGAGACCCAGTACTTC	CASSPMGGETQYF
once	.	TRBV11-3	TRBJ2-5	TGTGCCAGCAGCTTAGACGGAGGCCGAGCCCAAGAGACCCAGTACTTC	CASSLDGGRAQETQYF
.	TRBD2	TRBV6-6	TRBJ2-7	TGTGCCAGCAGTCCACTAGCGGGGGTGAACGAGCAGTACTTC	CASSPLAGVNEQYF
.	.	TRBV10-3	TRBJ1-1	TGTGCCATCAGTGAAGACAGGTTTGGGGCTTTCTTT	CAISEDRFGAFF
.	TRBD2	TRBV9	TRBJ2-5	TGTGCCAGCAGCGTAGAGGCGGGGGGGAACCTTTTGGAGACCCAGTACTTC	CASSVEAGGNLLETQYF
.	TRBD1	TRBV4-1	TRBJ2-2	TGCGCCAGCAGCCGAAACAGGGGTACCGGGGAGCTGTTTTTT	CASSRNRGTGELFF
.	TRBD1	TRBV19	TRBJ2-3	TGTGCCAGTAGTTACCGGGACAGGGGGACAGATACGCAGTATTTT	CASSYRDRGTDTQYF
.	TRBD2	TRBV19	TRBJ2-5	TGTGCCAGTAAACGGACTAGCGGGGTTGAGACCCAGTACTTC	CASKRTSGVETQYF
.	.	TRBV7-8	TRBJ1-5	TGTGCCAGCAGCAAAAACCCAGGGGATAGCAATCAGCCCCAGCATTTT	CASSKNPGDSNQPQHF
.	.	TRBV5-1	TRBJ1-1	TGCGCCAGCAGCTGGGGGCACATGAACACTGAAGCTTTCTTT	CASSWGHMNTEAFF
.	.	TRBV5-1	TRBJ1-3	TGCGCCAGCAGCTTGGACGGGGTTGGAAACACCATATATTTT	CASSLDGVGNTIYF
few	.	TRBV27	TRBJ2-2	TGTGCCAGCAGTTCCTCGAGGGCAGCTGCCGGGGAGCTGTTTTTT	CASSSSRAAAGELFF
few	TRBD1	TRBV4-1	TRBJ1-2	TGCGCCAGCAGCCGAGAGACCCTGGGACAGGGTAATGGCTACACCTTC	CASSRETLGQGNGYTF
.	TRBD1	TRBV2	TRBJ2-4	TGTGCCAGCGGAGGTCCGGGACAGGGTGTCGAGGGGGTAGCCAAAAACATTCAGTACTTC	CASGGPGQGVEGVAKNIQYF
.	TRBD1	TRBV6-1	TRBJ2-3	TGTGCCAGCAGTGAAAGCGGGACAGGGGTCACAGATACGCAGTATTTT	CASSESGTGVTDTQYF
few	.	TRBV19	TRBJ1-2	TGTGCCAGTAGTGTGAAGGGAGCTAACTATGGCTACACCTTC	CASSVKGANYGYTF
few	.	TRBV13	TRBJ2-7	TGTGCCAGCAGCGCATCCAGGGGGGCGTACGAGCAGTACTTC	CASSASRGAYEQYF
.	TRBD2	TRBV27	TRBJ2-1	TGTGCCAGCAGTCCCCGACTAGCGGGGGGGCCTGATGAGCAGTTCTTC	CASSPRLAGGPDEQFF
.	.	TRBV6-1	TRBJ1-2	TGTGCCAGCAAACTGACAGCGGGCTACACCTTC	CASKLTAGYTF
.	TRBD1	TRBV23-1	TRBJ1-1	TGCGCCAGCAGTCAACTCGGACAGGAGGGCACTGAAGCTTTCTTT	CASSQLGQEGTEAFF
.	.	TRBV19	TRBJ1-5	TGTGCCAGTAGTTACGGGAATAGCAATCAGCCCCAGCATTTT	CASSYGNSNQPQHF
.	.	TRBV2	TRBJ2-7	TGTGCCAGCAGTCCCGGAGGCCCGAACTACGAGCAGTACTTC	CASSPGGPNYEQYF
.	.	TRBV7-2	TRBJ1-1	TGTGCCAGCAGCTTAGCGAATCCGGGTCTGAGCACTGAAGCTTTCTTT	CASSLANPGLSTEAFF
.	.	TRBV5-1	TRBJ1-2	TGCGCCAGCAGCTTGGCCGATGGCGGTGGCTACACCTTC	CASSLADGGGYTF
.	TRBD1	TRBV5-1	TRBJ2-7	TGCGCCAGCAGCTGGGGACAGCCCGGCGCCGGGCAGTACTTC	CASSWGQPGAGQYF
once	.	TRBV5-6	TRBJ1-2	TGTGCCAGCAGCCGCCGGCCGGAGAACTATGGCTACACCTTC	CASSRRPENYGYTF
few	.	TRBV7-2	TRBJ2-7	TGTGCCAGCAGCTTAGGACAGCGTTTAATGGGCGAGCAGTACTTC	CASSLGQRLMGEQYF
once	TRBD2	TRBV5-4	TRBJ2-3	TGTGCCAGCAGCTTGTTCCAGCGGGGGGGCACAGATACGCAGTATTTT	CASSLFQRGGTDTQYF
.	.	TRBV7-9	TRBJ2-7	TGTGCCAGCAGCTCAAATAGTGGCTACGAGCAGTACTTC	CASSSNSGYEQYF
.	.	TRBV29-1	TRBJ2-2	TGCAGCGTTGAGGGGGGGCGCCCCGGGGAGCTGTTTTTT	CSVEGGRPGELFF
.	TRBD1	TRBV19	TRBJ1-1	TGTGCCAGTAGTTTTAGTCAGGGGGCTGGTACTGAAGCTTTCTTT	CASSFSQGAGTEAFF
.	TRBD1	TRBV7-2	TRBJ1-1	TGTGCCAGCAGCTTATCCGGGACAGCGAACACTGAAGCTTTCTTT	CASSLSGTANTEAFF